One sample yielded the 20 T cell receptor beta chains listed below, sequenced in a study (dated by TCRdb to 2014 to 2015). Libraries were constructed by 5' RACE. The sample was run on an Illumina MiSeq. The public reads were run again by TCRdb, first through fastp at Q25 and then through MiXCR, and only productive beta chains were kept. Every CDR3 protein is listed once, alongside the most common genes and DNA of its rows. For this sample there are roughly 69,000 distinct CDR3 sequences; around a fifth appear just once. Of the sample, approximately 3.1% falls within the top ten clones. The sample comprised memory CD4+ T cells sorted from a lymph node. The cell subset or site label on this specimen signifies: memory CD4+ T cells, CD4+CD45RO+CD25-. The receptors derive from a female donor with breast cancer.

This clonotype came up a few times. The J gene is TRBJ2-2, the V gene TRBV28; D might be TRBD2 (6 bases). The V end was cut by 9 bases, the J end by 1 base, with 9 bases between. Germline CDR1 reads MDHEN; CDR2 reads SYDVKM. This CDR3 contains 13 residues. The CDR3 loop is CASLGGNTGELFF. CDR3 DNA sequence: TGTGCCAGTCTGGGAGGGAACACCGGGGAGCTGTTTTTT.

This clonotype has a handful of counts. This chain links TRBV7-2 with TRBJ1-1, with D unclear. The CDR3 spans 13 residues. CDR1 is SGHTA, CDR2 FQGNSA, per germline. V was pared by 2 bases and J by 8 bases, with 12 bases between. CDR3 sequence (DNA): TGTGCCAGCAGCTTATCAAGAGACGGAGAAGCTTTCTTT. It encodes CASSLSRDGEAFF.

The genes are TRBV5-1 and TRBJ1-1, with D unclear. CDR3 length equals 18 residues. The ends were cut back, 2 bases at V and 0 bases at J, with 20 bases in the middle. From germline, CDR1 is SGHRS and CDR2 YFSETQ. The CDR3 sequence: CASSFEGESYSLNTEAFF. In nucleotides, the CDR3 is TGCGCCAGCAGCTTCGAGGGTGAATCCTACTCTCTGAACACTGAAGCTTTCTTT.

The chain joins TRBV10-3 to TRBJ1-3; 9 bases are shared with TRBD1. CDR1 is ENHRY and CDR2 is SYGVKD in the germline V gene. V lost 7 bases, J lost 0 bases, and 4 bases stayed unmatched. This CDR3 has 15 residues. As DNA, the CDR3 is TGTGCCATCACGGGGACAGGGCACTCTGGAAACACCATATATTTT. Protein: CAITGTGHSGNTIYF.

This clonotype was seen only a few times. The genes are TRBV27 and TRBJ2-2; D possibly uses TRBD1 or TRBD2 (6 bases each). The CDR3 loop spans 17 amino acids. V shed 4 bases and J shed 8 bases, with 23 bases lying between them. CDR1 is MNHEY, CDR2 SMNVEV, per germline (reference sequence). Here the CDR3 reads CASSSPGATEHRGELFF. In DNA form, the CDR3 reads TGTGCCAGCAGTTCCCCGGGGGCTACCGAACACCGAGGGGAGCTGTTTTTT.

On this clonotype: The junction departs from germline at one end; a sequencing error may be responsible. V is TRBV5-1 and J is TRBJ2-1; TRBD2 agrees at 11 bases. Germline lookup yields CDR1 SGHRS and CDR2 YFSETQ. This CDR3 spans 14 amino acids. The CDR3 spells CANSLLAGANEQFF. CDR3 DNA: TGCGCCAACAGCTTACTAGCGGGAGCCAATGAGCAGTTCTTC.

The CDR3 is CASRGGLEQYF. The DNA for the CDR3 is TGTGCCAGCAGGGGAGGACTCGAGCAGTACTTC. The genes are TRBV6-1 and TRBJ2-7; possibly TRBD2 for D (6 bases). The V gene lost 6 bases and the J gene lost 6 bases, with 9 bases spanning the gap. The CDR3 runs 11 residues. Looked up from germline, CDR1 is MNHNS and CDR2 is SASEGT.

V gene TRBV5-1 combines with J gene TRBJ1-1, with a possible D match to TRBD1 (5 bases). Germline values: CDR1 SGHRS, CDR2 YFSETQ. The V and J ends lost 0 bases and 0 bases respectively, with 12 bases between them. CDR3 size: 16 residues. The CDR3 DNA reads as TGCGCCAGCAGCTTGGGGTGGACAAGCCTGAACACTGAAGCTTTCTTT. As protein: CASSLGWTSLNTEAFF. Combining the CDR3 with reference TRBV5-1 and TRBJ1-1 gives the whole variable domain KAGVTQTPRYLIKTRGQQVTLSCSPISGHRSVSWYQQTPGQGLQFLFEYFSETQRNKGNFPGRFSGRQFSNSRSEMNVSTLELGDSALYLCASSLGWTSLNTEAFFGQGTRLTVV.

This clonotype appeared a few times. The chain joins TRBV29-1 to TRBJ2-5; D is unresolved. V shed 5 bases and J shed 3 bases, with 13 bases lying between them. There are 13 residues in the CDR3. CDR1 and CDR2 (germline): SQVTM, ANQGSEA. The CDR3 spells CSVSATAKETQYF. CDR3 nucleotides: TGCAGCGTTTCCGCAACAGCAAAAGAGACCCAGTACTTC.

Comment on this clonotype: No conserved phenylalanine or tryptophan ends this CDR3, so it is likely a read error. This rearrangement joins TRBV27 to TRBJ2-1; 11 nucleotides match TRBD1. Looked up from germline, CDR1 is MNHEY and CDR2 is SMNVEV (reference sequence). V was pared by 4 bases and J by 4 bases, with 6 bases of the junction left unmatched. This CDR3 has 16 residues. The CDR3 DNA is TGTGCCAGCAGTTCCGGACAGGGGGCGTTATACAATGAGCAGTTCCTC. This gives the protein CASSSGQGALYNEQFL.

This clonotype occurred a few times. The rearrangement links TRBV7-9 to TRBJ1-2, with D unclear. From germline, CDR1 is SEHNR and CDR2 FQNEAQ (reference sequence). This CDR3 contains 15 residues. Trimming took 0 bases from V and 4 from J, leaving 12 bases between them. CDR3 bases: TGTGCCAGCAGCTTAGCGGGTAGGCAGCGCTATGGCTACACCTTC. Translating it yields CASSLAGRQRYGYTF.

As regards this clonotype: A read error may be the cause here, since a much bigger clone is one base away. The CDR3 end shows no conserved phenylalanine or tryptophan, and so a read error is likely. This chain joins TRBV7-2 and TRBJ2-3, with D tentatively TRBD2 (6 bases). Germline CDR1 is SGHTA and CDR2 is FQGNSA. This CDR3 region has 15 residues. With 5 bases removed from V and 2 bases from J, the gap between germline ends came to 14 bases. CDR3 nucleotides: TGTGCCAGCAGCCTCCTAGGACTAACCACAGATACGCAGTATGTT. This sequence encodes CASSLLGLTTDTQYV.

This chain uses TRBV7-3 with TRBJ1-4, with 9 bases that match TRBD1. This CDR3 comprises 13 residues. Germline trimming cut 5 bases from V and 8 bases from J; bases unmatched to any gene: 3. The germline CDR1 and CDR2 sequences are SGHTA and FQGTGA. The CDR3 region has the DNA TGTGCCAGCAGCCCGGGGACAGGGGAAAAACTGTTTTTT. It encodes CASSPGTGEKLFF.

This clonotype was observed a few times. The V gene is TRBV20-1, the J gene TRBJ2-7, with D possibly TRBD2 on 6 matching bases. This CDR3 comprises 14 residues. Deletions cut 1 base from V and 0 bases from J, with 10 bases between. Germline V gene data show CDR1 as DFQATT and CDR2 as SNEGSKA (reference sequence). The chain's CDR3 is CSARAGARSYEQYF. The CDR3 region has the DNA TGCAGTGCTAGAGCGGGAGCGCGCTCCTACGAGCAGTACTTC.

This sequence joins TRBV9 and TRBJ1-1; D is unresolved. The CDR3 covers 13 residues. Per the germline V gene, CDR1 is SGDLS and CDR2 is YYNGEE. V was shortened by 6 bases and J by 0 bases, with 9 bases between the two germline ends. The CDR3 DNA follows: TGTGCCAGCACCAAGGGTGTGAACACTGAAGCTTTCTTT. Residues: CASTKGVNTEAFF. Looking up the rest from reference TRBV9 and TRBJ1-1 gives the full variable domain: DSGVTQTPKHLITATGQRVTLRCSPRSGDLSVYWYQQSLDQGLQFLIQYYNGEERAKGNILERFSAQQFPDLHSELNLSSLELGDSALYFCASTKGVNTEAFFGQGTRLTVV.

V and J are TRBV6-5 and TRBJ1-1; possible D gene TRBD1, 6 bases. Germline CDR1 reads MNHEY; CDR2 reads SVGAGI. The CDR3 covers 11 residues. V was clipped by 6 bases and J by 10 bases, with 12 bases between them. The CDR3 sequence is CASSSGVRAFF. CDR3 coding DNA: TGTGCCAGCAGCTCAGGGGTGCGAGCTTTCTTT.

The rearrangement joins TRBV12-3 or TRBV12-4 to TRBJ1-1, with no clear D. This CDR3 is 14 amino acids long. Trimming removed 6 bases at V and 5 bases at J, with 16 bases between. The CDR3 DNA follows: TGTGCCAGCAGCGATTGGGGAGGAGGAACTGAAGCTTTCTTT. Translation: CASSDWGGGTEAFF.

This clonotype occurred a few times. V and J are TRBV20-1 and TRBJ1-5; weak D call: TRBD1 (5 bases). CDR1 is DFQATT, CDR2 SNEGSKA, per germline (reference sequence). The CDR3 totals 14 residues. The V end was cut by 4 bases, the J end by 1 base, with 11 bases between. For the CDR3, the DNA is TGCAGTGCTAAAGGACACTCGAGCAATCAGCCCCAGCATTTT. It specifies CSAKGHSSNQPQHF.

The V gene is TRBV6-1, the J gene TRBJ1-6, with D perhaps matching TRBD1 (5 bases). Germline V CDR1 and CDR2: MNHNS, SASEGT. This CDR3 contains 14 residues. Trimming took off 8 bases at V and 7 bases at J, with 15 bases between the two ends. CDR3 amino acids: CASGTGTENSPLHF. CDR3 nucleotide sequence: TGTGCCAGCGGAACCGGGACGGAGAATTCACCCCTCCACTTT.

The chain carries TRBV7-3 and TRBJ2-3; D uncertain. CDR1 is SGHTA, CDR2 FQGTGA, per germline. The CDR3 is 13 residues long. V was clipped by 1 base and J by 5 bases, with 7 bases between them. CDR3 nucleotide sequence: TGTGCCAGCAGCTTAAATGTGAGAGATACGCAGTATTTT. Protein: CASSLNVRDTQYF.